A selection of T cell receptor beta chains follows, all from one sample in a study of blood T cell repertoires in COVID-19. The assay was immunoSEQ multiplex PCR, and TCRdb's table has in-frame clones only and misses some. The table records 270,000 or so clones, roughly nine tenths of them present only once. Specimen: peripheral blood. These receptor sequences come from a woman in her thirties with COVID-19, enrolled during active disease. Both conserved end residues are part of each CDR3. A D gene is named only where the DNA matches it firmly. Expanded clones get a size class; other rows say once, few or many, or leave the size out.

NA	TRBD1	TRBV4-1	TRBJ2-7	16	TGCGCCAGCAGCCAGGCTTCGGGACAGGGGGTCTACGAGCAGTACTTC	CASSQASGQGVYEQYF
NA	NA	TRBV1	TRBJ2-7	14	TGCACCAGCATTTTAGCGGGGGAGTCCTACGAGCAGTACTTC	CTSILAGESYEQYF
NA	TRBD1	TRBV3-1/TRBV3-2	TRBJ2-5	14	TGTGCCAGCACCTTGAGGACAGGCCAAGAGACCCAGTACTTC	CASTLRTGQETQYF
NA	NA	TRBV28	TRBJ1-2	14	TGTGCCAGCAGTCACAGGACGGTCCCTGTTAGCTACACCTTC	CASSHRTVPVSYTF
NA	NA	TRBV10-3	TRBJ2-5	12	TGTGCCATCAGTGAGGAGCGGGAGACCCAGTACTTC	CAISEERETQYF
NA	TRBD1	TRBV4-1	TRBJ2-3	16	TGCGCCAGCAGCCTAAGCCAAGGGACAGTCACAGATACGCAGTATTTT	CASSLSQGTVTDTQYF
NA	TRBD1	TRBV4-2	TRBJ2-7	16	TGTGCCAGCAGCCAAGATCAGGGACAGGGGGCGTACGAGCAGTACTTC	CASSQDQGQGAYEQYF
NA	NA	TRBV7-8	TRBJ2-7	12	TGTGCCAGCAGCTTAGCTTTCAACGAGCAGTACTTC	CASSLAFNEQYF
NA	NA	TRBV12-5	TRBJ2-3	12	TGTGCTAGTCAGAGGGGCACAGATACGCAGTATTTT	CASQRGTDTQYF
NA	TRBD1	TRBV28	TRBJ2-2	14	TGTGCCAGCCCCACAGGGGAGAACACCGGGGAGCTGTTTTTT	CASPTGENTGELFF
NA	TRBD2	TRBV5-1	TRBJ2-3	16	TGCGCCAGCAGCCGTATAGCGGGGGAGATCACAGATACGCAGTATTTT	CASSRIAGEITDTQYF
NA	NA	TRBV6-6	TRBJ2-7	12	TGTGCCAGCAGTTACTCGAGCGGCGAGCAGTACTTC	CASSYSSGEQYF
NA	NA	TRBV2	TRBJ1-1	14	TGTGCCAGCGCCGAGGGGGGGCGCAGTACTGAAGCTTTCTTT	CASAEGGRSTEAFF
NA	NA	TRBV7-9	TRBJ2-7	15	TGTGCCAGCAGCTTAACCGGCCAGGGTGCCTACGAGCAGTACTTC	CASSLTGQGAYEQYF
NA	NA	TRBV14	TRBJ1-6	13	TGTGCCAGCAGGGAGAGGGGGAATTCACCCCTCCACTTT	CASRERGNSPLHF
NA	TRBD1	TRBV5-4	TRBJ1-2	14	TGTGCCAGCAGCTCGGGACAGGGATACTATGGCTACACCTTC	CASSSGQGYYGYTF
NA	NA	TRBV28	TRBJ1-1	16	TGTGCCAGCAGCTTCCCGGCAGGGATGGGTGGCACTGAAGCTTTCTTT	CASSFPAGMGGTEAFF
NA	NA	TRBV11-1	TRBJ1-1	12	TGTGCCAGCAGCCCAACGGGGTCCGAAGCTTTCTTT	CASSPTGSEAFF
few	NA	TRBV7-8	TRBJ2-2	14	TGTGCCAGCAGCCTCAGGGTAGACACCGGGGAGCTGTTTTTT	CASSLRVDTGELFF
NA	NA	TRBV6-6	TRBJ1-5	13	TGTGCCAGCACGTTCGGCAGGTATCAGCCCCAGCATTTT	CASTFGRYQPQHF
NA	TRBD2	TRBV5-4	TRBJ2-7	15	TGTGCCAGCAGCTTAGTGGGGACTAGCGGGATTGAGCAGTACTTC	CASSLVGTSGIEQYF
NA	NA	TRBV5-4	TRBJ2-7	14	TGTGCCAGCAGCAGGGGGACCCTAGGTGAGGAGCAGTACTTC	CASSRGTLGEEQYF
NA	NA	TRBV21-1	TRBJ1-1	16	TGTGCCAGCAGAATTCTCCGGCAGGGGGGGAACACTGAAGCTTTCTTT	CASRILRQGGNTEAFF
NA	NA	TRBV6-5	TRBJ2-7	15	TGTGCCAGCAGTTTTTCGGTAACCTCCTCCTACGAGCAGTACTTC	CASSFSVTSSYEQYF
NA	TRBD2	TRBV5-4	TRBJ2-1	14	TGTGCCAGCAGTTCCGGGACTAGCGGGGGGCCGGGATTCTTC	CASSSGTSGGPGFF
NA	NA	TRBV5-1	TRBJ2-2	13	TGCGCCAGCAGCTCAAGGGAGGTCGGGGAGCTGTTTTTT	CASSSREVGELFF
NA	TRBD1	TRBV5-8	TRBJ1-5	19	TGTGCCAGCAGCCTCGGGACAGGCGAACCCCTTTATAGCAATCAGCCCCAGCATTTT	CASSLGTGEPLYSNQPQHF
NA	NA	TRBV15	TRBJ2-5	15	TGTGCCACATCGGAGTCAGGAGGAACGCAAGAGACCCAGTACTTC	CATSESGGTQETQYF
NA	NA	TRBV11-3	TRBJ2-7	15	TGTGCCAGCAGCTTAGGGGTCCCCACAACGGGGGAGCAGTACTTC	CASSLGVPTTGEQYF
NA	NA	TRBV27	TRBJ1-2	15	TGTGCCAGCAGTCCAGGGGTCCCCACTAACTATGGCTACACCTTC	CASSPGVPTNYGYTF
NA	NA	TRBV27	TRBJ1-1	11	TGTGCCAGCAGCCAGGGGCCCGAAGCTTTCTTT	CASSQGPEAFF
NA	TRBD2	TRBV5-1	TRBJ2-3	17	TGCGCCAGCAGCCTAAGGACTAGCGGGGGGGCTGCAGATACGCAGTATTTT	CASSLRTSGGAADTQYF
NA	NA	TRBV27	TRBJ2-1	16	TGTGCCAGCAGTTTATCCGGGTGGGGGCCTTACAATGAGCAGTTCTTC	CASSLSGWGPYNEQFF
NA	TRBD1	TRBV19	TRBJ1-2	15	TGTGCCAGTAGTCAAGCCGGACAGGGGGGCTATGGCTACACCTTC	CASSQAGQGGYGYTF
NA	NA	TRBV21-1	TRBJ1-2	15	TGTGCCAGCAGGAATACTCACAGGGGTGGAGATGGCTACACCTTC	CASRNTHRGGDGYTF
NA	NA	TRBV9	TRBJ2-7	15	TGTGCCAGCAGCGACCCGGCAGGGGCAGGCCACGAGCAGTACTTC	CASSDPAGAGHEQYF
NA	NA	TRBV11-2	TRBJ2-1	12	TGTGCCAACTCTGCGAGTGGCAATGAGCAGTTCTTC	CANSASGNEQFF
NA	TRBD2	TRBV11-2	TRBJ2-5	16	TGTGCCAGCAGCTTATATGGCGGGGGGGCCCAAGAGACCCAGTACTTC	CASSLYGGGAQETQYF
NA	NA	TRBV2	TRBJ2-3	16	TGTGCCAGCAGTGAAAAGTGGGGGGGCCTTCGGGATACGCAGTATTTT	CASSEKWGGLRDTQYF
NA	NA	TRBV4-1	TRBJ1-2	18	TGCGCCAGCAGCCAAGATCTGTGGGAGGGCCTAGCTAACTATGGCTACACCTTC	CASSQDLWEGLANYGYTF
NA	NA	TRBV4-2	TRBJ2-7	13	TGTGCCAGCAGCCAAGTGTACTCCTACGAGCAGTACTTC	CASSQVYSYEQYF
NA	NA	TRBV27	TRBJ2-7	14	TGTGCCAGCAGTTTAGGACAGTTCTCCTACGAGCAGTACTTC	CASSLGQFSYEQYF
NA	NA	TRBV2	TRBJ2-7	13	TGTGCCAGCCAACCCCAGCAGGCCTACGAGCAGTACTTC	CASQPQQAYEQYF
NA	TRBD1	TRBV11-2	TRBJ1-2	15	TGTGCCAGCAGCCCATTGACAGGGACGTCCTATGGCTACACCTTC	CASSPLTGTSYGYTF